Listed below are T cell receptor beta chains from one sample, sequenced in a study of lung T cells in sarcoidosis with Löfgren's syndrome. MiXCR was run by TCRdb on the reads, yielding one entry per CDR3 protein. The table shows 50,000 to 65,000 distinct CDR3 sequences, with around 21% occurring only once. The source material was CD4+ T cells from PBMCs. The receptor source for this set is a human donor with sarcoidosis (Löfgren's syndrome or another form), or a control subject (not recorded which). The CDR3 runs from the conserved cysteine through the conserved F or W. Fields, in order: clone size, D gene, V gene, J gene, CDR3 protein, CDR3 DNA. The D gene is left open where the match is weak. A row's size may be missing; if present it is once, few, many or a size class.

size: many
D: .
V: TRBV27
J: TRBJ1-3
CDR3: CASSLWVGLSGNTIYF
DNA: TGTGCCAGCAGTTTATGGGTAGGGCTCTCTGGAAACACCATATATTTT

size: many
D: TRBD2
V: TRBV2
J: TRBJ2-3
CDR3: CASLKTSGRSTDTQYF
DNA: TGTGCCAGCTTAAAGACTAGCGGAAGGAGCACAGATACGCAGTATTTT

size: many
D: .
V: TRBV27
J: TRBJ2-3
CDR3: CASSLYGRGTDTQYF
DNA: TGTGCCAGCAGTTTATACGGCCGAGGCACAGATACGCAGTATTTT

size: few
D: .
V: TRBV5-4
J: TRBJ1-2
CDR3: CASSPDLGFNYGYTF
DNA: TGTGCCAGCAGCCCGGACTTGGGGTTTAACTATGGCTACACCTTC

size: many
D: .
V: TRBV28
J: TRBJ2-7
CDR3: CASSLVPASYEQYF
DNA: TGTGCCAGCAGTTTGGTCCCTGCTTCCTACGAGCAGTACTTC

size: few
D: .
V: TRBV14
J: TRBJ1-4
CDR3: CASSPGREKLFF
DNA: TGTGCCAGCAGCCCAGGAAGGGAAAAACTGTTTTTT

size: medium-sized
D: TRBD1
V: TRBV27
J: TRBJ1-4
CDR3: CASSRTGGYEKLFF
DNA: TGTGCCAGCAGTCGGACAGGGGGCTACGAAAAACTGTTTTTT

size: many
D: .
V: TRBV3-1
J: TRBJ1-3
CDR3: CASSPGPINGNTIYF
DNA: TGTGCCAGCAGCCCGGGTCCCATCAATGGAAACACCATATATTTT

size: .
D: TRBD1
V: TRBV12-3/TRBV12-4
J: TRBJ1-1
CDR3: CASSRQGNTEAFF
DNA: TGTGCCAGCAGTAGACAGGGGAACACTGAAGCTTTCTTT

size: .
D: .
V: TRBV7-3
J: TRBJ2-1
CDR3: CASSRSPQAFNEQFF
DNA: TGTGCCAGCAGCAGATCCCCCCAGGCGTTCAATGAGCAGTTCTTC

size: .
D: .
V: TRBV10-2
J: TRBJ2-7
CDR3: CASSESSSYEQYF
DNA: TGCGCCAGCAGTGAGAGCAGCTCCTACGAGCAGTACTTC

size: .
D: .
V: TRBV5-1
J: TRBJ2-3
CDR3: CASGPNRHTQYF
DNA: TGCGCCAGCGGACCGAACAGACATACGCAGTATTTT

size: .
D: .
V: TRBV7-8
J: TRBJ2-7
CDR3: CASSPRLTYEQYF
DNA: TGTGCCAGCAGCCCGCGATTAACCTACGAGCAGTACTTC

size: .
D: TRBD1
V: TRBV24-1
J: TRBJ1-5
CDR3: CAISDGTGDSNQPQHF
DNA: TGTGCCATCAGTGATGGGACAGGAGATAGCAATCAGCCCCAGCATTTT

size: once
D: .
V: TRBV2
J: TRBJ2-5
CDR3: CASRRRQAQETQYF
DNA: TGTGCCAGCAGGAGGCGACAGGCCCAAGAGACCCAGTACTTC

size: many
D: .
V: TRBV28
J: TRBJ1-1
CDR3: CASSPVRWGMNTEAFF
DNA: TGTGCCAGCAGCCCCGTCCGATGGGGGATGAACACTGAAGCTTTCTTT

size: many
D: .
V: TRBV2
J: TRBJ2-7
CDR3: CASRKGPWEQYF
DNA: TGTGCCAGCAGAAAAGGCCCCTGGGAGCAGTACTTC

size: few
D: TRBD1
V: TRBV2
J: TRBJ1-5
CDR3: CASSEVFDRARQPQHF
DNA: TGTGCCAGCAGTGAAGTTTTTGACAGGGCTCGTCAGCCCCAGCATTTT

size: many
D: TRBD1
V: TRBV20-1
J: TRBJ2-1
CDR3: CSAPDQTQGVANEQFF
DNA: TGCAGTGCTCCCGACCAAACACAGGGGGTGGCCAATGAGCAGTTCTTC

size: .
D: .
V: TRBV5-1
J: TRBJ1-1
CDR3: CASSSSQNTEAFF
DNA: TGCGCCAGCAGCTCGAGTCAGAACACTGAAGCTTTCTTT

size: many
D: TRBD2
V: TRBV6-2/TRBV6-3
J: TRBJ2-1
CDR3: CASSYSTGTSSSSYNEQFF
DNA: TGTGCCAGCAGTTACTCAACCGGGACTAGTTCTAGCTCCTACAATGAGCAGTTCTTC

size: many
D: .
V: TRBV7-2
J: TRBJ2-5
CDR3: CASSLQDFLKETQYF
DNA: TGTGCCAGCAGCTTACAAGACTTCCTGAAAGAGACCCAGTACTTC

size: many
D: .
V: TRBV28
J: TRBJ1-1
CDR3: CASSPPRALNTEAFF
DNA: TGTGCCAGCAGCCCCCCGAGGGCCCTAAACACTGAAGCTTTCTTT

size: few
D: .
V: TRBV2
J: TRBJ1-3
CDR3: CASSVTDTGNTIYF
DNA: TGTGCCAGCAGTGTGACAGATACTGGAAACACCATATATTTT

size: many
D: .
V: TRBV18
J: TRBJ2-3
CDR3: CASSPGRDADTQYF
DNA: TGTGCCAGCTCACCGGGCAGGGACGCAGATACGCAGTATTTT

size: few
D: TRBD1
V: TRBV5-1
J: TRBJ1-6
CDR3: CASSSNFGQVDSPLHF
DNA: TGCGCCAGCAGCTCCAACTTCGGACAGGTAGACTCACCCCTCCACTTT

size: many
D: .
V: TRBV28
J: TRBJ2-3
CDR3: CASRAGEGTDTQYF
DNA: TGTGCCAGCAGGGCAGGGGAGGGCACAGATACGCAGTATTTT

size: many
D: TRBD1
V: TRBV3-1
J: TRBJ2-5
CDR3: CASSRRTGQHQETQYF
DNA: TGTGCCAGCAGCCGCCGGACAGGGCAACACCAAGAGACCCAGTACTTC

size: .
D: .
V: TRBV18
J: TRBJ2-7
CDR3: CASSPGLGGYEQYF
DNA: TGTGCCAGCTCACCAGGACTAGGGGGCTACGAGCAGTACTTC

size: .
D: TRBD2
V: TRBV5-1
J: TRBJ2-1
CDR3: CASSWGGGTYNEQFF
DNA: TGCGCCAGCAGCTGGGGGGGAGGGACCTACAATGAGCAGTTCTTC

size: many
D: TRBD2
V: TRBV3-1
J: TRBJ2-3
CDR3: CATAPTSGSTDTQYF
DNA: TGTGCCACTGCCCCGACTAGCGGGAGTACAGATACGCAGTATTTT

size: .
D: TRBD2
V: TRBV6-9
J: TRBJ2-1
CDR3: CASGYLAVNGQFF
DNA: TGTGCCAGCGGTTACCTAGCGGTCAATGGGCAGTTCTTC

size: many
D: .
V: TRBV28
J: TRBJ2-7
CDR3: CASSFEVGYEQYF
DNA: TGTGCCAGCAGTTTTGAAGTGGGCTACGAGCAGTACTTC

size: many
D: .
V: TRBV6-1
J: TRBJ1-1
CDR3: CASSEARPSAAMNTEAFF
DNA: TGTGCCAGCAGTGAAGCTCGCCCATCTGCGGCCATGAACACTGAAGCTTTCTTT

size: many
D: .
V: TRBV11-2
J: TRBJ2-1
CDR3: CASSPRGASYNEQFF
DNA: TGTGCCAGCAGCCCTCGGGGAGCCTCCTACAATGAGCAGTTCTTC

size: .
D: .
V: TRBV20-1
J: TRBJ2-7
CDR3: CSAVDGSYEQYF
DNA: TGCAGCGCTGTGGACGGCTCCTACGAGCAGTACTTC

size: many
D: TRBD1
V: TRBV20-1
J: TRBJ2-1
CDR3: CSARGAAGTDNEQFF
DNA: TGCAGTGCTAGAGGCGCTGCCGGGACAGACAATGAGCAGTTCTTC

size: many
D: .
V: TRBV27
J: TRBJ2-4
CDR3: CASRGDALGKNIQYF
DNA: TGTGCCAGCAGGGGGGACGCTCTAGGCAAAAACATTCAGTACTTC

size: few
D: TRBD1
V: TRBV28
J: TRBJ2-7
CDR3: CASSVTGTGIYEQYF
DNA: TGTGCCAGCAGCGTCACAGGGACAGGGATTTACGAGCAGTACTTC

size: .
D: .
V: TRBV12-5
J: TRBJ2-7
CDR3: CASGLVAEQYF
DNA: TGTGCTAGTGGTTTGGTAGCCGAGCAGTACTTC

size: many
D: .
V: TRBV5-4
J: TRBJ2-5
CDR3: CASSSGPQETQYF
DNA: TGTGCCAGCAGCTCGGGCCCCCAAGAGACCCAGTACTTC

size: many
D: .
V: TRBV27
J: TRBJ1-4
CDR3: CASSGGRGKEKLFF
DNA: TGTGCCAGCAGTGGGGGGAGAGGCAAGGAAAAACTGTTTTTT

size: .
D: .
V: TRBV6-5
J: TRBJ1-1
CDR3: CASSSNVFENTEAFF
DNA: TGTGCCAGCAGTTCAAACGTGTTTGAGAACACTGAAGCTTTCTTT

size: many
D: .
V: TRBV7-2
J: TRBJ1-6
CDR3: CASSLQGNNSPLHF
DNA: TGTGCCAGCAGCTTACAAGGGAATAATTCACCCCTCCACTTT

size: few
D: .
V: TRBV5-4
J: TRBJ2-2
CDR3: CASSLAGTPELFF
DNA: TGTGCCAGCAGCTTGGCCGGGACTCCGGAGCTGTTTTTT

size: many
D: TRBD2
V: TRBV4-3
J: TRBJ2-1
CDR3: CASSQVEGGLAGGSYNEQFF
DNA: TGCGCCAGCAGCCAAGTGGAGGGCGGGCTAGCGGGAGGATCTTACAATGAGCAGTTCTTC

size: .
D: .
V: TRBV11-2
J: TRBJ1-5
CDR3: CASSLGVGQPQHF
DNA: TGTGCCAGCAGCCTTGGCGTCGGGCAGCCCCAGCATTTT

size: few
D: TRBD1
V: TRBV30
J: TRBJ1-1
CDR3: CAWEVFLGQGASGTEAFF
DNA: TGTGCCTGGGAAGTCTTTCTGGGACAGGGGGCGAGTGGCACTGAAGCTTTCTTT

size: many
D: .
V: TRBV6-2/TRBV6-3
J: TRBJ1-1
CDR3: CASSYRVGNTEAFF
DNA: TGTGCCAGCAGTTACCGAGTGGGGAACACTGAAGCTTTCTTT

size: .
D: TRBD2
V: TRBV7-9
J: TRBJ2-3
CDR3: CASSFLLAGDVWTDAQYF
DNA: TGTGCCAGCAGCTTCTTACTAGCGGGAGATGTTTGGACAGATGCGCAGTATTTT

size: few
D: TRBD1
V: TRBV18
J: TRBJ2-5
CDR3: CASSLGTGKETQYF
DNA: TGTGCCAGCTCACTTGGGACAGGGAAAGAGACCCAGTACTTC

size: many
D: .
V: TRBV6-6
J: TRBJ1-4
CDR3: CASSYSGEHEKLFF
DNA: TGTGCCAGCAGTTACTCTGGGGAACATGAAAAACTGTTTTTT

size: .
D: .
V: TRBV6-6
J: TRBJ1-1
CDR3: CASSYSIRSGALF
DNA: TGTGCCAGCAGTTACTCGATCCGGTCTGGAGCTTTATTT

size: many
D: .
V: TRBV7-9
J: TRBJ1-3
CDR3: CASSSTVAAGNTIYF
DNA: TGTGCCAGCAGCTCGACCGTGGCAGCTGGAAACACCATATATTTT